A selection of T cell receptor beta chains follows, all from one sample in a study of blood T cell repertoires in COVID-19. TCRdb's copy holds only in-frame clones and misses some; the assay was immunoSEQ multiplex PCR. In the table there are 100,000 or so clones, 85% of which are singletons. The sequenced sample was peripheral blood. These receptors originate from an older woman with active or convalescent COVID-19. Each CDR3 is given with its conserved first and last residue. The D gene is left open where the match is weak. The size entry is marked missing in some rows and otherwise reads once, few, many or a size class.

>.|TRBJ2-1|TRBV4-2|.
TGTGCCAGCAGCCAAGGGCGGATACACAATGAGCAGTTCTTC
CASSQGRIHNEQFF
>TRBD1|TRBJ1-3|TRBV7-9|.
TGTGCCAGCAGCTTTCCGGGACAGGACTCTGGAAACACCATATATTTT
CASSFPGQDSGNTIYF
>TRBD2|TRBJ2-3|TRBV11-3|.
TGTGCCAGCAGCCCGGGGACTAGCGGGGTCACAGATACGCAGTATTTT
CASSPGTSGVTDTQYF
>.|TRBJ1-1|TRBV4-3|.
TGCGCCAGCAGCCAAGACAGGGAGGGGGACACTGAAGCTTTCTTT
CASSQDREGDTEAFF
>.|TRBJ1-1|TRBV30|.
TGTGCCTGGAGTGTTAGTTGGCGGACTGAAGCTTTCTTT
CAWSVSWRTEAFF
>TRBD2|TRBJ2-2|TRBV9|.
TGTGCCACCAGTGCTACGGGAGGGGGCACCGGGGAGCTGTTTTTT
CATSATGGGTGELFF
>.|TRBJ1-4|TRBV19|.
TGTGCCAGTAGTATAGATACTAGGAGGGAAAAACTGTTTTTT
CASSIDTRREKLFF
>.|TRBJ2-3|TRBV24-1|once
TGTGCCACCAGGGAGGGTTCTAAGAGCACAGATACGCAGTATTTT
CATREGSKSTDTQYF
>.|TRBJ1-5|TRBV7-2|.
TGTGCCAGCAGCTTAGTGGGGGCATGGGATCAGCCCCAGCATTTT
CASSLVGAWDQPQHF
>TRBD1|TRBJ1-4|TRBV7-2|.
TGTGCCAGCAGCTTACAGGGGGCGAGTGAAAAACTGTTTTTT
CASSLQGASEKLFF
>TRBD1|TRBJ2-3|TRBV5-1|once
TGCGCCAGCACTCAACAGGGGAGAGGAGGCACAGATACGCAGTATTTT
CASTQQGRGGTDTQYF
>.|TRBJ1-5|TRBV15|.
TGTGCCACCAGCCGAACGGATCAGCCCCAGCATTTT
CATSRTDQPQHF
>TRBD1|TRBJ2-5|TRBV6-5|.
TGTGCCAGCAGTTCGCCCGGGACAGGGGGCGGGACCCAGTACTTC
CASSSPGTGGGTQYF
>TRBD1|TRBJ2-2|TRBV5-1|.
TGCGCCAGCAGCAAGGGACAGGGGATCGGGGAGCTGTTTTTT
CASSKGQGIGELFF
>TRBD2|TRBJ2-3|TRBV2|few
TGTGCCAGCAGTGAAGGGCTAGCGGGGGGAGTTACGCAGTATTTT
CASSEGLAGGVTQYF
>.|TRBJ2-1|TRBV18|.
TGTGCCAGCTCACTTTTCGGCAGGTCAGGAATAAGCAATGAGCAGTTCTTC
CASSLFGRSGISNEQFF
>TRBD1|TRBJ1-1|TRBV11-3|.
TGTGCCAGCAGCTCCAGAAGGGACAGGAACACTGAAGCTTTCTTT
CASSSRRDRNTEAFF
>TRBD1|TRBJ2-5|TRBV19|.
TGTGCCAGTAGTGCCTGGACAGGGAAGTTCGGAGAGACCCAGTACTTC
CASSAWTGKFGETQYF
>.|TRBJ2-7|TRBV21-1|.
TGTGCCACCCCGAGGGGGGGGGTGGACGAGCAGTACTTC
CATPRGGVDEQYF
>.|TRBJ2-7|TRBV5-1|.
TGCGCCAGCAGCTCTGACTTCGAAGAGCAGTACTTC
CASSSDFEEQYF
>TRBD1|TRBJ2-1|TRBV12-3/TRBV12-4|.
TGTGCCAGCAGATCGGACAGGTACAATGAGCAGTTCTTC
CASRSDRYNEQFF
>.|TRBJ2-1|TRBV7-2|.
TGTGCCAGCAGCCTAACTAGCCCCTACAATGAGCAGTTCTTC
CASSLTSPYNEQFF
>.|TRBJ2-3|TRBV5-1|.
TGCGCCAGCAGCTTGGGGGCAGGCATTGGCACAGATACGCAGTATTTT
CASSLGAGIGTDTQYF
>.|TRBJ1-1|TRBV9|few
TGTGCCAGCAGCCCGAGGGGGTCCCGGGGTGAAGCTTTCTTT
CASSPRGSRGEAFF
>TRBD2|TRBJ2-2|TRBV7-2|.
TGTGCCAGCAGCTTAATGCGGGGGACTAGCGGGAGCGGGGAGCTGTTTTTT
CASSLMRGTSGSGELFF
>.|TRBJ1-4|TRBV28|.
TGTGCCAGCAGTTTTCGTCAGACTAATGAAAAACTGTTTTTT
CASSFRQTNEKLFF
>.|TRBJ2-4|TRBV28|.
TGTGCCAGCAGTCCGGGAAGGTTGGATCGTCAAGTCAAAAACATTCAGTACTTC
CASSPGRLDRQVKNIQYF
>.|TRBJ1-6|TRBV18|.
TGTGCCAGCTCAGTAACAGGATCGGGGGATTCACCCCTCCACTTT
CASSVTGSGDSPLHF
>.|TRBJ2-7|TRBV4-1|.
TGCGCCAGCAGCCAAGATTATAGCGGTTATAGCGGTCCCCCCTACGAGCAGTACTTC
CASSQDYSGYSGPPYEQYF
>.|TRBJ2-7|TRBV6-5|.
TGTGCCAGCTCGGGACGGGCCTGGGACAAACAGTACTTC
CASSGRAWDKQYF
>.|TRBJ1-1|TRBV6-1|.
TGTGCCAGCAGTGAAGAGCGGGGGGCTTTCTTT
CASSEERGAFF
>.|TRBJ1-4|TRBV9|.
TGTGCCAGCAGCGTAGGAACAGGGCCAAATGAAAAACTGTTTTTT
CASSVGTGPNEKLFF